Following are 30 T cell receptor beta chains from one sample sequenced in a study of blood T cell repertoires in COVID-19. Clones were read by immunoSEQ multiplex PCR, and TCRdb kept only the in-frame ones, dropping some. The repertoire holds under 130,000 clones, with roughly 85% as singletons. The sample was peripheral blood. The source of these receptors is a human donor in a cohort sampled during active COVID-19.

The chain combines TRBV2 with TRBJ1-1, with D possibly TRBD1 on 6 matching bases. In germline, CDR1 is SNHLY, CDR2 FYNNEI. V dropped 4 bases and J dropped 10 bases, with 13 bases sitting between them. The CDR3 loop spans 12 amino acids. The CDR3 region is CASSGIGQRAFF. The CDR3 coding sequence is TGTGCCAGCAGTGGTATAGGACAGAGAGCTTTCTTT.

The chain combines TRBV5-4 with TRBJ2-3, with TRBD2 as a possible D gene (6 bases). Deletions cut 4 bases from V and 5 bases from J, with 17 bases between. CDR1 is SGHNT and CDR2 is YYREEE in the germline V gene (reference sequence). CDR3 length equals 15 residues. The CDR3 spells CASSARGTPGDTQYF. CDR3 sequence (DNA): TGTGCCAGCAGCGCCCGGGGGACCCCAGGAGATACGCAGTATTTT.

This chain uses TRBV6-6 with TRBJ2-7; 9 positions agree with TRBD2. The CDR3 runs 15 residues. Germline-derived CDR1 and CDR2 are MNHNY and SVGAGI (reference sequence). With 4 bases clipped from V and 4 bases from J, the junction kept 8 bases outside the gene matches. Written as DNA, the CDR3 is TGTGCCAGCAGTTTGTCGGCTAGCGGGAATTACGAGCAGTACTTC. Amino acid sequence: CASSLSASGNYEQYF.

The chain links TRBV7-3 to TRBJ2-2; 9 bases are a match to TRBD2. The CDR3 has 17 amino acids. V was clipped by 5 bases and J by 7 bases; unmatched bases: 14. The V gene's germline CDR1 is SGHTA and CDR2 FQGTGA. The CDR3 region is CASSLGLSSGESGELFF. CDR3 bases: TGTGCCAGCAGCCTAGGTCTCTCTAGCGGGGAAAGCGGGGAGCTGTTTTTT. The full variable domain, with the rest looked up from reference TRBV7-3 and TRBJ2-2, is GAGVSQTPSNKVTEKGKYVELRCDPISGHTALYWYRQSLGQGPEFLIYFQGTGAADDSGLPNDRFFAVRPEGSVSTLKIQRTERGDSAVYLCASSLGLSSGESGELFFGEGSRLTVL.

The CDR3 loop is CASSPGGGAGPDTQYF. For the CDR3, the DNA is TGTGCCAGCAGCCCCGGAGGGGGGGCCGGCCCAGATACGCAGTATTTT. The chain uses TRBV7-3 and TRBJ2-3, with a possible D match to TRBD2 (7 bases). Germline CDR1 and CDR2: SGHTA and FQGTGA. This CDR3 is 16 amino acids long. The V end was cut by 5 bases, the J end by 4 bases, with 19 bases between. The complete variable domain, with remaining parts taken from reference TRBV7-3 and TRBJ2-3, reads GAGVSQTPSNKVTEKGKYVELRCDPISGHTALYWYRQSLGQGPEFLIYFQGTGAADDSGLPNDRFFAVRPEGSVSTLKIQRTERGDSAVYLCASSPGGGAGPDTQYFGPGTRLTVL.

The chain couples TRBV19 to TRBJ2-7; TRBD1 aligns across 8 bases. V gave up 7 bases and J gave up 4 bases; unmatched junction bases: 6. Germline V gene data show CDR1 as LNHDA and CDR2 as SQIVND (reference sequence). This CDR3 is 13 amino acids long. The CDR3 bases are TGTGCCAGTATGGACAGGGCTTCATACGAGCAGTACTTC. Its translation: CASMDRASYEQYF.

The J gene is TRBJ2-3, the V gene TRBV19; D unclear. Trimming removed 3 bases from V and 6 bases from J, with 10 bases in between. This CDR3 contains 13 residues. CDR1 LNHDA and CDR2 SQIVND come from the germline V gene (reference sequence). CDR3 loop: CASSIQDFDTQYF. The CDR3 DNA follows: TGTGCCAGTAGTATCCAGGATTTTGATACGCAGTATTTT.

This sequence joins TRBV3-1 (or the pseudogene TRBV3-2) and TRBJ2-2; D not resolved. Germline values: CDR1 LGHDT, CDR2 YNNKEL (reference sequence). The CDR3 is 15 residues long. The V gene lost 7 bases and the J gene lost 2 bases, with 14 bases spanning the gap. The CDR3 DNA reads TGTGCCAGCACCCAGTGGGCAGACAACACCGGGGAGCTGTTTTTT. This sequence encodes CASTQWADNTGELFF.

The chain carries TRBV6-5 and TRBJ1-1; no definite D call. Trimming cost V 7 bases and J 1 base, with 13 bases left between them. Germline CDR1 reads MNHEY; CDR2 reads SVGAGI. The CDR3 spans 14 residues. The CDR3 spells CASILSFGNTEAFF. The CDR3, as DNA: TGTGCCAGCATTCTCAGTTTTGGGAACACTGAAGCTTTCTTT.

In this sample, this clone turned up a few times. The chain couples TRBV7-2 to TRBJ2-7; 7 bases agree with TRBD1. V lost 5 bases, J lost 2 bases, and 6 bases stayed unmatched. The CDR3 totals 14 residues. Germline V lookup: CDR1 SGHTA, CDR2 FQGNSA. CDR3: CASSLGRGPYEQYF. The CDR3 nucleotides read TGTGCCAGCAGCCTTGGAAGGGGGCCCTACGAGCAGTACTTC. Full variable domain (remainder filled in from reference TRBV7-2 and TRBJ2-7): GAGVSQSPSNKVTEKGKDVELRCDPISGHTALYWYRQSLGQGLEFLIYFQGNSAPDKSGLPSDRFSAERTGGSVSTLTIQRTQQEDSAVYLCASSLGRGPYEQYFGPGTRLTVT.

The chain links TRBV5-6 to TRBJ2-7, with 10 bases fitting TRBD2. This CDR3 is 16 amino acids long. The germline gives CDR1 SGHDT, CDR2 YYEEEE. V trimming: 4 bases; J trimming: 1 base; junction bases outside the gene matches: 8. DNA for the CDR3: TGTGCCAGCAGCAACTCCGGGACTAGCGCTTCCTACGAGCAGTACTTC. It encodes CASSNSGTSASYEQYF.

CDR3 nucleotide sequence: TGCGCCAGCAGTTGGGGAGAGCCGAACACTGAAGCTTTCTTT. Its protein product is CASSWGEPNTEAFF. V is TRBV10-2 and J is TRBJ1-1; D remains ambiguous. The CDR3 has 14 residues. The germline V gene encodes CDR1 WSHSY and CDR2 SAAADI. Trimming left V 5 bases short and J 1 base short, with 11 bases between.

This clone turned up a few times. V gene TRBV6-2 or TRBV6-3 combines with J gene TRBJ1-6, with TRBD1 identical over 7 bases. V was clipped by 2 bases and J by 6 bases; unmatched bases: 4. Germline CDR1 and CDR2: MNHEY and SVGEGT. This CDR3 is built from 15 residues. The chain's CDR3 is CASSYADRTNSPLHF. CDR3 nucleotides: TGTGCCAGCAGTTACGCGGACAGGACTAATTCACCCCTCCACTTT.

DNA of the CDR3: TGTGCCAGCAGTTACAGGGGGAACGGTGAAAAACTGTTTTTT. Protein product: CASSYRGNGEKLFF. The chain couples TRBV6-5 to TRBJ1-4; perhaps TRBD1 as D (6 bases). The CDR3 length is 14 residues. V lost 2 bases and J lost 7, with 11 bases in between. Germline CDR1 is MNHEY and CDR2 is SVGAGI.

This sequence joins TRBV5-1 and TRBJ1-2; 7 bases agree with TRBD1. V was pared by 2 bases and J by 8 bases, with 18 bases of the junction left unmatched. Per germline, CDR1 SGHRS and CDR2 YFSETQ. The CDR3 extends over 17 amino acids. CDR3 DNA: TGCGCCAGCAGCTTCATTGGGGGCAGGGGGGACTCGGGAGGCTACACCTTC. It translates to CASSFIGGRGDSGGYTF.

The chain carries TRBV5-1 and TRBJ1-3; D is uncertain. V was pared by 0 bases and J by 1 base, with 8 bases between. The V gene's germline CDR1 is SGHRS and CDR2 YFSETQ. The CDR3 spans 15 residues. The CDR3 reads CASSLAGISGNTIYF. In DNA, the CDR3 is TGCGCCAGCAGCTTGGCCGGTATATCTGGAAACACCATATATTTT. Full variable domain (remainder filled in from reference TRBV5-1 and TRBJ1-3): KAGVTQTPRYLIKTRGQQVTLSCSPISGHRSVSWYQQTPGQGLQFLFEYFSETQRNKGNFPGRFSGRQFSNSRSEMNVSTLELGDSALYLCASSLAGISGNTIYFGEGSWLTVV.

The chain recombines TRBV30 with TRBJ2-2; TRBD2 matches 13 bases. CDR1 and CDR2 from the germline V gene are GTSNPN and SVGIG (reference sequence). The J segment lost 1 base and the V segment lost 3 bases, leaving 8 bases of the junction unmatched. The CDR3 runs 18 residues. CDR3 nucleotides: TGTGCCTGGAGGGGACTAGCGGGACGAACTAGGAACACCGGGGAGCTGTTTTTT. Its protein is CAWRGLAGRTRNTGELFF.

V is TRBV5-1 and J is TRBJ1-1; D is ambiguous. CDR1 and CDR2 (germline): SGHRS, YFSETQ. The CDR3 consists of 12 residues. The V gene lost 0 bases and the J gene lost 10 bases, with 10 bases spanning the gap. The CDR3 loop is CASSLVGEGAFF. The CDR3 nucleotides read TGCGCCAGCAGCTTGGTTGGGGAGGGAGCTTTCTTT. Together with reference TRBV5-1 and TRBJ1-1, the CDR3 gives the full variable domain: KAGVTQTPRYLIKTRGQQVTLSCSPISGHRSVSWYQQTPGQGLQFLFEYFSETQRNKGNFPGRFSGRQFSNSRSEMNVSTLELGDSALYLCASSLVGEGAFFGQGTRLTVV.

The chain joins TRBV27 to TRBJ2-7, with D perhaps TRBD1 (6 bases). CDR1 and CDR2 (germline): MNHEY, SMNVEV (reference sequence). V shed 2 bases and J shed 1 base, with 9 bases lying between them. This CDR3 has 14 amino acids. The chain's CDR3 is CASSLQGLSYEQYF. The CDR3 DNA follows: TGTGCCAGCAGTTTACAGGGGCTATCCTACGAGCAGTACTTC.

The chain joins TRBV5-1 to TRBJ2-3; tentative D call: TRBD2 (6 bases). The CDR3 runs to 15 residues. Between the trimmed V and J ends, which lost 4 bases and 4 bases, there was a span of 16 bases. Germline CDR1 SGHRS, CDR2 YFSETQ. CDR3 region: CASSVTSVGSDTQYF. The CDR3 bases are TGCGCCAGCAGCGTGACTAGTGTTGGCTCAGATACGCAGTATTTT.

The chain links TRBV19 to TRBJ2-7, with D perhaps matching TRBD1 (5 bases). The CDR3 runs 14 residues. Germline lookup yields CDR1 LNHDA and CDR2 SQIVND (reference sequence). With 3 bases removed from V and 2 bases from J, the gap between germline ends came to 11 bases. As DNA, the CDR3 is TGTGCCAGTAGTATGACAGCTATCCCCTACGAGCAGTACTTC. It yields the protein CASSMTAIPYEQYF.

The CDR3 here is CASTRGNNQPQHF. In DNA form, the CDR3 reads TGTGCCAGTACCCGGGGGAACAATCAGCCCCAGCATTTT. This chain uses TRBV19 with TRBJ1-5; weak D call: TRBD1 (5 bases). The CDR3 spans 13 residues. Trimming shortened V by 7 bases and J by 3 bases, and 10 bases separated the two germline ends. The V gene's germline CDR1 is LNHDA and CDR2 SQIVND (reference sequence).

This chain uses TRBV29-1 with TRBJ2-3; tentatively, D is TRBD2 (6 bases). Germline loops: CDR1 SQVTM, CDR2 ANQGSEA. This CDR3 has 14 amino acids. V was pared by 8 bases and J by 0 bases, with 15 bases between. The CDR3, as DNA: TGCAGCCCCCTTCTGGGGACTAGCACAGATACGCAGTATTTT. This encodes CSPLLGTSTDTQYF.

Written as DNA, the CDR3 is TGTGCCACCAGCAGGGGTGGGGCAAACAATGAGCAGTTCTTC. This translates into CATSRGGANNEQFF. V and J are TRBV15 and TRBJ2-1; D perhaps matches TRBD1 (5 bases). The germline V gene encodes CDR1 LNHNV and CDR2 YYDKDF (reference sequence). V lost 3 bases and J 5 bases, leaving 11 bases between the germline ends. The CDR3 runs to 14 residues.

The sample holds one count of this clone. In DNA, the CDR3 is TGTGCCAGCTCCGGGACTAGCCAAAGACGGGAGCTGTTTTTT. It encodes CASSGTSQRRELFF. This rearrangement joins TRBV14 to TRBJ2-2, with 9 bases aligning to TRBD2. Germline CDR1 SGHDN, CDR2 FVKESK. With V trimmed by 8 bases and J by 9 bases, 10 bases remained unmatched. This CDR3 has 14 residues.

V usage is TRBV24-1 and J usage is TRBJ1-1, with 8 bases lining up with TRBD1. Germline-derived CDR1 and CDR2 are KGHDR and SFDVKD. This CDR3 region has 14 residues. J gave up 11 bases and V 4 bases, and 11 bases lay outside the gene matches. CDR3 sequence: CATSDSRQGSTAFF. CDR3 in DNA: TGTGCCACCAGTGACTCGAGACAGGGGTCAACGGCTTTCTTT.

The gene calls are TRBV7-2 and TRBJ2-5, with TRBD1 matching over 7 bases. The CDR3 consists of 15 residues. The V segment lost 2 bases and the J segment 4 bases; nucleotides outside the gene matches: 7. Germline loops: CDR1 SGHTA, CDR2 FQGNSA. CDR3 protein: CASSLRQGALETQYF. CDR3 bases: TGTGCCAGCAGCTTACGACAGGGAGCGCTAGAGACCCAGTACTTC.

This chain uses TRBV28 with TRBJ2-7; D perhaps matches TRBD2 (5 bases). Trimming took 2 bases from V and 2 from J, leaving 13 bases between them. Germline CDR1 and CDR2: MDHEN and SYDVKM. This CDR3 contains 15 residues. CDR3 DNA sequence: TGTGCCAGCAGTTTACCAGCGGAGCTAGCCTACGAGCAGTACTTC. Protein product: CASSLPAELAYEQYF.

The chain recombines TRBV6-5 with TRBJ2-3; D remains unclear. CDR3 size: 15 residues. CDR1 MNHEY and CDR2 SVGAGI come from the germline V gene. V lost 2 bases and J lost 6, with 15 bases in between. This chain's CDR3 is CASSYPITARDTQYF. Here the CDR3 DNA reads TGTGCCAGCAGTTACCCGATTACTGCTCGGGATACGCAGTATTTT.

The CDR3 DNA reads as TGTGCCAGCAGCCAGAGGGAGGCTGGGACCGGGGAGCTGTTTTTT. Translating gives CASSQREAGTGELFF. The chain links TRBV3-1 (or the pseudogene TRBV3-2) to TRBJ2-2; D is perhaps TRBD2 (6 bases). V dropped 3 bases and J dropped 5 bases, with 13 bases sitting between them. The germline gives CDR1 LGHDT, CDR2 YNNKEL (reference sequence). CDR3 size: 15 residues.